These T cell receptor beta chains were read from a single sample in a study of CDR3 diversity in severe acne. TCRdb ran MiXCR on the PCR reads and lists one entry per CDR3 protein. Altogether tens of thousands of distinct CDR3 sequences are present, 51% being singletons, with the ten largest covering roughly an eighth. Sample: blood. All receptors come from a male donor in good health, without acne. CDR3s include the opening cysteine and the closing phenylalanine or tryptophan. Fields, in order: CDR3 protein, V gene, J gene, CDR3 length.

CDR3: CSARIAGGPSYEQYF
V: TRBV20-1
J: TRBJ2-7
length: 15

CDR3: CASGQGNTEALF
V: TRBV12-3/TRBV12-4
J: TRBJ1-1
length: 12

CDR3: CASSLDPDSDGYTF
V: TRBV5-1
J: TRBJ1-2
length: 14

CDR3: CSARPTSGGMNEQFF
V: TRBV20-1
J: TRBJ2-1
length: 15

CDR3: CASSYGTSGNEQFF
V: TRBV5-1
J: TRBJ2-1
length: 14

CDR3: CASTLGRGNVHHGYTF
V: TRBV5-6
J: TRBJ1-2
length: 16

CDR3: CASSLNLGGDGYTF
V: TRBV7-9
J: TRBJ1-2
length: 14

CDR3: CSATSGSSYEQYF
V: TRBV20-1
J: TRBJ2-7
length: 13

CDR3: CASSDSPESYNEQFF
V: TRBV6-4
J: TRBJ2-1
length: 15

CDR3: CAIKEQGYKTEAFF
V: TRBV10-3
J: TRBJ1-1
length: 14

CDR3: CASSLPSQPEQYFGELFF
V: TRBV5-1
J: TRBJ2-2
length: 18

CDR3: CASSWDRDTFYEQYF
V: TRBV7-9
J: TRBJ2-7
length: 15

CDR3: CASSVGTGVEAFF
V: TRBV13
J: TRBJ1-1
length: 13

CDR3: CASSLVPPLGLAGLREQYF
V: TRBV7-3
J: TRBJ2-7
length: 19

CDR3: CASSSTGAAYGYTF
V: TRBV5-8
J: TRBJ1-2
length: 14

CDR3: CASSTGTSGMYTQYF
V: TRBV7-3
J: TRBJ2-3
length: 15

CDR3: CASSSWDAETNEKLFFGSGTQYF
V: TRBV11-2
J: TRBJ2-5
length: 23

CDR3: CSVEDGGANTGELFF
V: TRBV29-1
J: TRBJ2-2
length: 15

CDR3: CASLMNTEAFF
V: TRBV2
J: TRBJ1-1
length: 11

CDR3: CASSEGGALNAEAFF
V: TRBV6-1
J: TRBJ1-1
length: 15

CDR3: CASSLALRDMDEKLFF
V: TRBV7-9
J: TRBJ1-4
length: 16

CDR3: CASSRGGGGAQPQHF
V: TRBV7-9
J: TRBJ1-5
length: 15

CDR3: CASSLGDRSTDTQYF
V: TRBV5-8
J: TRBJ2-3
length: 15

CDR3: CSARDRPDSPLHF
V: TRBV20-1
J: TRBJ1-6
length: 13

CDR3: CANGRDRVSGANVLTF
V: TRBV10-1
J: TRBJ2-6
length: 16

CDR3: CASSLSQGPQETQYF
V: TRBV6-5
J: TRBJ2-5
length: 15

CDR3: CASSQAVRLDTRNSPLHF
V: TRBV25-1
J: TRBJ1-6
length: 18

CDR3: CSAVPPSGAVDTQYF
V: TRBV20-1
J: TRBJ2-3
length: 15

CDR3: CASSLKGRLAGIDEQFF
V: TRBV11-2
J: TRBJ2-1
length: 17